A single sample gave rise to the 8 T cell receptor beta chains below, sequenced in a study of blood T cell repertoires in COVID-19. This table comes from immunoSEQ multiplex PCR, and its TCRdb copy is limited to in-frame clones, with some not included. This table has a few hundred thousand clones, around nine tenths appearing once. Material: PBMCs or T cells enriched from blood (not recorded which). Every receptor here comes from a woman between 50 and 59 years old who had recovered from COVID-19.

This sequence joins TRBV30 and TRBJ1-4, with TRBD1 as a possible D gene (5 bases). CDR1 and CDR2 from the germline V gene are GTSNPN and SVGIG (reference sequence). The CDR3 covers 15 residues. The V end lost 4 bases, the J end lost 2 bases, and 14 bases lay between the germline ends. CDR3 loop: CAWKRTGGTNEKLFF. As DNA, the CDR3 is TGTGCCTGGAAACGGACGGGGGGGACTAATGAAAAACTGTTTTTT.

A few counts support this clone. The chain employs TRBV2 and TRBJ2-7; tentative D call: TRBD1 (6 bases). The CDR3 totals 14 residues. Germline V CDR1 and CDR2: SNHLY, FYNNEI. The ends were cut back, 3 bases at V and 0 bases at J, with 9 bases in the middle. CDR3 in amino acids: CASSDRGYSYEQYF. CDR3 in DNA: TGTGCCAGCAGTGACAGGGGATACTCCTACGAGCAGTACTTC.

This chain connects TRBV7-9 to TRBJ1-3; D gene uncertain. The V gene's germline CDR1 is SEHNR and CDR2 FQNEAQ (reference sequence). V lost 5 bases and J 0 bases, leaving 17 bases between the germline ends. There are 17 residues in the CDR3. In DNA, the CDR3 is TGTGCCAGCAGCCCTCGGGAGCCCACGGTCTCTGGAAACACCATATATTTT. It is translated as CASSPREPTVSGNTIYF.

The CDR3 nucleotides read TGTGCCTGGAGGGACAGGGCGAGCTCTGGAAACACCATATATTTT. Translated, it gives CAWRDRASSGNTIYF. The gene calls are TRBV30 and TRBJ1-3; 8 bases fit TRBD1. From germline, CDR1 is GTSNPN and CDR2 SVGIG (reference sequence). Germline trimming cut 3 bases from V and 0 bases from J; bases unmatched to any gene: 4. The CDR3 loop spans 15 amino acids.

The chain links TRBV7-9 to TRBJ2-3; D is ambiguous. The CDR3 runs 15 residues. V lost 4 bases to trimming and J lost 6 bases, with 17 bases between them. Germline V gene sequence: CDR1 SEHNR, CDR2 FQNEAQ (reference sequence). CDR3 residues: CASSYSLGLTDTQYF. The DNA for the CDR3 is TGTGCCAGCAGCTACAGCTTGGGCTTGACGGATACGCAGTATTTT.

The V and J genes are TRBV6-1 and TRBJ1-6, with D possibly being TRBD1 (6 bases). Germline V CDR1 and CDR2: MNHNS, SASEGT. The CDR3 totals 15 residues. Trimming removed 0 bases at V and 10 bases at J, with 13 bases between. CDR3 region: CASSEAQGTWSPLHF. As DNA, the CDR3 is TGTGCCAGCAGTGAAGCGCAGGGGACGTGGTCACCCCTCCACTTT.

V gene TRBV7-2 combines with J gene TRBJ1-1; 8 positions match TRBD1. This CDR3 comprises 15 residues. Germline V gene lookup returns CDR1 SGHTA and CDR2 FQGNSA. The V segment lost 1 base and the J segment 4 bases; nucleotides outside the gene matches: 5. This CDR3 reads CASSLVGQGGTEAFF. CDR3 nucleotide sequence: TGTGCCAGCAGCTTAGTTGGACAGGGAGGCACTGAAGCTTTCTTT.

A note on this clone: The same CDR3 is also encoded by other DNA sequences in this sample. This chain links TRBV18 with TRBJ1-1; D is perhaps TRBD1 (5 bases). V lost 2 bases and J 5 bases, leaving 9 bases between the germline ends. The germline gives CDR1 KGHSH, CDR2 LQKENI. The CDR3 loop spans 13 amino acids. The CDR3, as DNA: TGTGCCAGCTCACCAGGGGCTAGGACTGAAGCTTTCTTT. Amino acid sequence: CASSPGARTEAFF. Using reference TRBV18 and TRBJ1-1 for the parts outside the CDR3, the full variable domain is NAGVMQNPRHLVRRRGQEARLRCSPMKGHSHVYWYRQLPEEGLKFMVYLQKENIIDESGMPKERFSAEFPKEGPSILRIQQVVRGDSAAYFCASSPGARTEAFFGQGTRLTVV.